This TCR beta chain is drawn from a study of T cells in Graves' hyperthyroidism and ophthalmopathy. Amplification targeted TCR beta CDR3 regions from RNA transcripts. The study used the HTBI primer set for a first-round RT-PCR of the TCR CDR3. TCRdb reprocessed the multiplex PCR reads via MiXCR and lists one record per CDR3 protein. The table lists under 700,000 distinct CDR3 sequences, 15% to 20% of them singletons. The definition of stable Graves' hyperthyroidism was no ophthalmopathy progression within 18 months. Fresh 10 ml peripheral blood yielded PBMCs. The length of the CDR3 is 15 residues. The V gene lost 6 bases and the J gene lost 0 bases, with 12 bases spanning the gap. Germline CDR1 SGHAT, CDR2 FQNNGV. Points from the study as a whole: Appearing also in blood were most of the thyroid clonotypes expanded above 0.001. Ophthalmopathy was model-predicted a median approximately 6.4 months pre-onset.

This clonotype was seen many times. No antigen is known for it. The sequenced sample was blood. This chain links TRBV11-2 with TRBJ2-1; D is possibly TRBD2 (6 bases). The TCR sequence derives from a woman younger than 30 with Graves' hyperthyroidism. The DNA for the CDR3 is TGTGCCAGCAGACGCCCCGGGAGCTCCTACAATGAGCAGTTCTTC. This translates into CASRRPGSSYNEQFF.